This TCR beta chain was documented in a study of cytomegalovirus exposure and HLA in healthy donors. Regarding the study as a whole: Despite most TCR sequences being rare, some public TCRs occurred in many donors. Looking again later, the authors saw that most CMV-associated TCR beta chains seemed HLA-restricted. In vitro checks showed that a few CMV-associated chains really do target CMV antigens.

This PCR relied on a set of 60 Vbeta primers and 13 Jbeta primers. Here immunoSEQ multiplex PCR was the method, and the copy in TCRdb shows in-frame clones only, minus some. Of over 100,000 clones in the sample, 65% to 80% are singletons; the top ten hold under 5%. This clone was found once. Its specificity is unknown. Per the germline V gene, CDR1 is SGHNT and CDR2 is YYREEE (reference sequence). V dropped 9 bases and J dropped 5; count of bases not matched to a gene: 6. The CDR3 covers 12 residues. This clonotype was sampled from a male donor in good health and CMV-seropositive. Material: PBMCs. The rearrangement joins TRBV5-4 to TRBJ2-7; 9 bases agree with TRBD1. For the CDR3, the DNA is TGTGCCATCCCGGGACAGGGAGACGAGCAGTACTTC. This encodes CAIPGQGDEQYF.